Sequencing of this TCR beta chain was carried out in a study of blood T cells in healthy people across ages. It was with a sample-barcoded 5' primer and a J-beta primer mix that a second PCR of about 6 to 12 cycles was run. TCRdb recomputed calls from the 5' RACE reads with MiXCR, one row per CDR3 protein. This sample yields about 970,000 distinct CDR3 sequences, of which 51% are seen a single time; around 21% belongs to the top ten. Trimming cost V 6 bases and J 2 bases, with 20 bases left between them. The germline V gene has CDR1 MNHNY and CDR2 SVGAGI (reference sequence). This CDR3 is built from 17 residues. Each donor's blood draw was 7.5 to 10 milliliters of peripheral blood.

The sequencing input was blood. The receptor comes from a woman aged 55-69 years in good health. V gene TRBV6-6 combines with J gene TRBJ1-5; D is unclear. CDR3: CASSPGRVKWGNQPQHF. CDR3 nucleotide sequence: TGTGCCAGCAGCCCTGGGAGGGTCAAGTGGGGCAATCAGCCCCAGCATTTT.